These T cell receptor beta chains were read from a single sample in a study of post-analysis software for immune sequencing data. MiXCR, applied by TCRdb to the PCR reads, yields one record per CDR3 protein. The sample consists of around 200,000 distinct CDR3 sequences, approximately 28% of them appearing once. Input material: blood. Receptor source: a girl aged 2-17 years with multiple sclerosis. CDR3s include the opening cysteine and the closing phenylalanine or tryptophan. The D gene is left open where the match is weak. Size values are once, few and many counts, or a class for expanded clones, and some rows have none.

>many|TRBV7-9|TRBD1|TRBJ2-1
TGTGCCAGCAGCTTATCGACAGGGGGGGATGAGCAGTTCTTC
CASSLSTGGDEQFF
>few|TRBV5-1|TRBD1|TRBJ2-3
TGCGCCAGCAGCCTGATGGACAGGCGGACAGATACGCAGTATTTT
CASSLMDRRTDTQYF
>few|TRBV7-7|NA|TRBJ2-1
TGTGCCAGCAGCCCCAGTGTTGGAGGCTCCTACAATGAGCAGTTCTTC
CASSPSVGGSYNEQFF
>NA|TRBV5-1|NA|TRBJ2-1
TGCGCCAGCAGCTTGGCCCCGGGGGCCGACCCCAATGAGCAGTTCTTC
CASSLAPGADPNEQFF
>NA|TRBV27|NA|TRBJ2-1
TGTGCCAGCAGGTCCCAGGGGGCCGGGACTAGGGCCAATGAGCAGTTCTTC
CASRSQGAGTRANEQFF
>many|TRBV28|TRBD1|TRBJ2-7
TGTGCCAGCAGAAGGGACAGGCCTAGTAGCGAGCAGTACTTC
CASRRDRPSSEQYF
>few|TRBV20-1|NA|TRBJ1-1
TGCAGTGCCGCACAGGCTGTTGGGAACACTGAAGCTTTCTTT
CSAAQAVGNTEAFF
>NA|TRBV3-1|NA|TRBJ2-7
TGTGCCAGCAGCCACTCCTGCGAGCAGTACTTC
CASSHSCEQYF
>NA|TRBV7-6|TRBD2|TRBJ2-1
TGTGCCAGCAGCTTAGAAGCGGGACTCCCTGTCCATGAGCAGTTCTTC
CASSLEAGLPVHEQFF
>NA|TRBV20-1|TRBD2|TRBJ2-3
TGCAGTGCACCACGACTAGCGGGGAGACGCACAGATACGCAGTATTTT
CSAPRLAGRRTDTQYF
>many|TRBV7-6|TRBD2|TRBJ2-3
TGTGCCAGCAGCCCCCTGGGACTAGCAGGCACAGATACGCAGTATTTT
CASSPLGLAGTDTQYF
>few|TRBV5-6|NA|TRBJ1-5
TGTGCCAGCAGCCCGGGGCCTAGCAATCAGCCCCAGCATTTT
CASSPGPSNQPQHF
>few|TRBV10-3|TRBD2|TRBJ2-3
TGTGCCATCAGTTCGACTAGCGGGCGCCCGTCTGGCACAGATACGCAGTATTTT
CAISSTSGRPSGTDTQYF
>NA|TRBV5-6|NA|TRBJ2-1
TGTGCCAGCAGCTTGGGACACAACTCCTACAATGAGCCGTTCTTC
CASSLGHNSYNEPFF
>many|TRBV7-3|NA|TRBJ2-7
TGTGCCAGCAGCCACCCAGGGGCCCACGAGCAGTACTTC
CASSHPGAHEQYF
>few|TRBV6-5|NA|TRBJ1-1
TGTGCCAGCAGCTCTCTCAGGACCCTCGTCACTGAAGCTTTCTTT
CASSSLRTLVTEAFF
>many|TRBV10-2|TRBD2|TRBJ2-3
TGCGCCAGCAGTGAGTCGCCTAGCGGTGTGTACGCAGATACGCAGTATTTT
CASSESPSGVYADTQYF
>few|TRBV12-3/TRBV12-4|TRBD2|TRBJ2-7
TGTGCCTGCAGTCTCTTAGCGGGGGGGCGTGAGCAGTACTTC
CACSLLAGGREQYF
>NA|TRBV6-2/TRBV6-3|NA|TRBJ1-1
TGTGCCAGCAGTTCGATATACACTGAAGCTTTCTTT
CASSSIYTEAFF
>many|TRBV20-1|TRBD1|TRBJ1-5
TGCAGTGCTAGTAGGGGGACAGGGCTATCTCAGCCCCAGCATTTT
CSASRGTGLSQPQHF
>many|TRBV7-2|TRBD2|TRBJ2-1
TGTGCCAGCAGCTTTAGCGGGGGGACCTACAATGAGCAGTTCTTC
CASSFSGGTYNEQFF
>few|TRBV18|NA|TRBJ2-7
TGTGCCAGCTCACCACGGCGGACCGAGCAGTACTTC
CASSPRRTEQYF
>NA|TRBV30|NA|TRBJ2-1
TGTGCCTGGAGTGTACTAGGGACACCGGAGTTCTTC
CAWSVLGTPEFF
>few|TRBV5-1|TRBD2|TRBJ2-3
TGCGCCAGCAGCTTGGTTTTTAGCGGGAGATCCGATACGCAGTATTTT
CASSLVFSGRSDTQYF
>NA|TRBV7-9|NA|TRBJ2-7
TGTGCCAGCAGCTTAGAGGTCTTCAAGCAGTACTTC
CASSLEVFKQYF
>many|TRBV6-2/TRBV6-3|NA|TRBJ2-7
TGTGCCAGCAATTGGACCTACGAGCAGTACTTC
CASNWTYEQYF
>NA|TRBV20-1|TRBD1|TRBJ1-2
TGCAGTGCTAGAGATCTGTCAGGGGGAAGGTATGGCTACACCTTC
CSARDLSGGRYGYTF
>many|TRBV7-9|NA|TRBJ1-1
TGTGCCAGCAGCCGCACACTGAACACTGAAGCTTTCTTT
CASSRTLNTEAFF
>NA|TRBV5-5|TRBD1|TRBJ1-5
TGTGCCAGCAGCATTGGACAGGGGGCGTCTCGTCAGCCCCAGCATTTT
CASSIGQGASRQPQHF
>NA|TRBV30|TRBD1|TRBJ1-3
TGTGCCTGGACACGGGACAGCTCTGGAAACACCATATATTTT
CAWTRDSSGNTIYF
>NA|TRBV9|NA|TRBJ2-6
TGTGCCAGCAGCTCAGACTCTGGGGCCAACGTCCTGACTTTC
CASSSDSGANVLTF
>few|TRBV6-6|TRBD1|TRBJ2-7
TGTGCCAGCACCGACCGGGACAGTTCCTACGAGCAGTACTTC
CASTDRDSSYEQYF
>NA|TRBV18|NA|TRBJ1-3
TGTGCCAGCTCACCACCAGAGAATCGAAACACCATATATTTT
CASSPPENRNTIYF
>many|TRBV7-8|TRBD2|TRBJ2-5
TGTGCCAGCAGCTTAGTAGTAGCGGGGCCTGAAGAGACCCAGTACTTC
CASSLVVAGPEETQYF
>many|TRBV20-1|NA|TRBJ2-7
TGCAGTGCTAGTGAGGGCCCCCACGAGCAGTACTTC
CSASEGPHEQYF
>few|TRBV2|NA|TRBJ2-3
TGTGCCATCCTAAGGCGGGCAGCTAGCACAGATACGCAGTATTTT
CAILRRAASTDTQYF
>NA|TRBV27|TRBD1|TRBJ2-1
TGTGCCAGCAGTTTTTTACAGGGGGATTGGCGGGGTGAGCAGTTCTTC
CASSFLQGDWRGEQFF
>NA|TRBV4-1|NA|TRBJ1-1
TGCGCCAGCAGCCAAGGGGCAAGGAGGGACACTGAAGCTTTCTTT
CASSQGARRDTEAFF
>many|TRBV20-1|TRBD1|TRBJ2-7
TGCAGTGCTATCCAGGGGGCTACCTACGAGCAGTACTTC
CSAIQGATYEQYF
>few|TRBV5-1|NA|TRBJ1-1
TGCGCCAGCAGCCCGATTCCCGGGACCGTCACTGAAGCTTTCTTT
CASSPIPGTVTEAFF
>NA|TRBV7-7|NA|TRBJ2-1
TGTGCTAGCAGCTCCTCCCTCGGGGCCTCCTACAATGAGCAGTTCTTC
CASSSSLGASYNEQFF
>many|TRBV12-3/TRBV12-4|TRBD2|TRBJ2-3
TGTGCCAGCCGGCCCAACCTAGCGGGCGCAGATACGCAGTATTTT
CASRPNLAGADTQYF
>few|TRBV27|NA|TRBJ1-1
TGTGCCAGCAGTGCGACCCTGAACACTGAAGCTTTCTTT
CASSATLNTEAFF
>NA|TRBV7-8|NA|TRBJ1-1
TGTGCCAGCAGGCACTTAGTTCAGAACACTGAAGCTTTCTTT
CASRHLVQNTEAFF
>NA|TRBV3-1|NA|TRBJ1-1
TGTGCCAGCAGCCAAGAGGCGGCTCGGGTAGATGGGGCTTTCTTT
CASSQEAARVDGAFF
>few|TRBV5-1|NA|TRBJ2-7
TGCGCCAGCAGCCAGGACGGTTACGAGCAGTACTTC
CASSQDGYEQYF
>NA|TRBV11-3|TRBD1|TRBJ2-7
TGTGTCAGCAGCTTAAGGGGGCCCGAGCAGTACTTC
CVSSLRGPEQYF
>few|TRBV15|NA|TRBJ1-6
TGTGCCACCAGCAAGCGGGACACCAGGAGCTCCTATAATTCACCCCTCCACTTT
CATSKRDTRSSYNSPLHF
>NA|TRBV5-1|NA|TRBJ1-1
TGCGCCAGCAGAACAGGGTCGGGAAAGCACACTGAAGTTTTCTTT
CASRTGSGKHTEVFF
>many|TRBV5-1|TRBD2|TRBJ2-1
TGCGCCAGCAGCCCCAATAGCGGGAGAGTCTACAATGAGCAGTTCTTC
CASSPNSGRVYNEQFF
>few|TRBV7-2|NA|TRBJ1-2
TGTGCCAGCAGCTTAGTTCCCCCGGCATTTGGCTACACCTTC
CASSLVPPAFGYTF
>NA|TRBV5-1|NA|TRBJ1-1
TGCGCCAGCAGCTTGGGGATAACAGGACGGACTTCCGGGGCTTTCTTT
CASSLGITGRTSGAFF
>NA|TRBV28|TRBD2|TRBJ2-3
TGTGCCAGCAGTTCCGTAGCGGGCAAAAGCACAGATACGCAGTATTTT
CASSSVAGKSTDTQYF